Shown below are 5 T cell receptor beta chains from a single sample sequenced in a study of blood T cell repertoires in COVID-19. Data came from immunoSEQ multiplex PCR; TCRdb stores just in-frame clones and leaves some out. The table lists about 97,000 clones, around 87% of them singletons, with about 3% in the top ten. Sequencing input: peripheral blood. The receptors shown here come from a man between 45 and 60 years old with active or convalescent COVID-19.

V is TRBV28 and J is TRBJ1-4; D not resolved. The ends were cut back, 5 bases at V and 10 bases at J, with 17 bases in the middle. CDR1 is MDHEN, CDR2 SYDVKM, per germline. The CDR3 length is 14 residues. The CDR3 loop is CASSPHGEGGKLFF. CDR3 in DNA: TGTGCCAGCAGTCCCCACGGGGAGGGCGGAAAACTGTTTTTT.

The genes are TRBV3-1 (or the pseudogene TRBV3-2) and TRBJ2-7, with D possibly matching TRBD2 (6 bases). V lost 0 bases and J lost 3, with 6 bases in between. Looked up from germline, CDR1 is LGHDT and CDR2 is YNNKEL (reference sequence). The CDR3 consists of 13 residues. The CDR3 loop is CASSQERGYEQYF. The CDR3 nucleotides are TGTGCCAGCAGCCAAGAGCGGGGCTACGAGCAGTACTTC.

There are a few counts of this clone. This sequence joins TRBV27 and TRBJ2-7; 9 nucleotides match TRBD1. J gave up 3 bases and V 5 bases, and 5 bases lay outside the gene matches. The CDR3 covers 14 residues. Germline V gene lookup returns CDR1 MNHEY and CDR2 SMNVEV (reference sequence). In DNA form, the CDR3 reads TGTGCCAGCAGTCCCATGGGACAGGGCTACGAGCAGTACGTC. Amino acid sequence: CASSPMGQGYEQYV.

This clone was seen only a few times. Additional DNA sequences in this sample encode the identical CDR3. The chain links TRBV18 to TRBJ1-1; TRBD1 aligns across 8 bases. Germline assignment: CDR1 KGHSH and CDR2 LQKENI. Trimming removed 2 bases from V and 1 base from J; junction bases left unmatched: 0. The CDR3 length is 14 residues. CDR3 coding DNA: TGTGCCAGCTCACCAGGGACAGGGAACACTGAAGCTTTCTTT. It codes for CASSPGTGNTEAFF. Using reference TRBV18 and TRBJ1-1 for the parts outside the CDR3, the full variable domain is NAGVMQNPRHLVRRRGQEARLRCSPMKGHSHVYWYRQLPEEGLKFMVYLQKENIIDESGMPKERFSAEFPKEGPSILRIQQVVRGDSAAYFCASSPGTGNTEAFFGQGTRLTVV.

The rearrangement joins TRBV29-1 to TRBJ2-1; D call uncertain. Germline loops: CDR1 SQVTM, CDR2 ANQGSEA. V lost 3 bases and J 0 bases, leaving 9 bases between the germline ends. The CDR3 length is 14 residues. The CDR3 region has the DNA TGCAGCGTTGAGCCCCGGAGCTCCTACAATGAGCAGTTCTTC. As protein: CSVEPRSSYNEQFF.